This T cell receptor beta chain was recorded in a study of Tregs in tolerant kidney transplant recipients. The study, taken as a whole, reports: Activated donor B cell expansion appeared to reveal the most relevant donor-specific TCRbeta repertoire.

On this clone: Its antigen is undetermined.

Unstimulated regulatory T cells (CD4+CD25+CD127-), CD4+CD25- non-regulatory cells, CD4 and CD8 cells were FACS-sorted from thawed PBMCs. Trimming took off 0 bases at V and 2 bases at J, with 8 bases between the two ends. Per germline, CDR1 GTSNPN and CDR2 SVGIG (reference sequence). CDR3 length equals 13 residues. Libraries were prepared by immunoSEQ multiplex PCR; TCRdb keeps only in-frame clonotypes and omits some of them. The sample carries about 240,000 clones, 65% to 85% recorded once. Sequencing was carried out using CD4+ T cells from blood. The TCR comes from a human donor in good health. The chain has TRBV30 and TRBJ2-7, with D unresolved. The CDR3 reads CAWSVPSPYEQYF. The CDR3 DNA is TGTGCCTGGAGTGTACCCAGCCCCTACGAGCAGTACTTC.